One and the same sample provided the 20 T cell receptor beta chains below, sequenced in a study of CD8+ T cells in alopecia areata. RNA, once extracted, was reverse transcribed into cDNA for use as the sequencing template. The protocol was immunoSEQ multiplex PCR, while the TCRdb copy is restricted to in-frame clones and leaves out a portion. The top ten hold approximately 15% of the sample, which has approximately 63,000 clones, approximately 60% seen once. The sample in question was CD8+ T cells sorted from blood, obtained at week 0. The receptor set was obtained from a human donor with alopecia areata.

This chain links TRBV2 with TRBJ2-3; D not resolved. The CDR3 length is 13 residues. Trimming took 3 bases from V and 4 from J, leaving 8 bases between them. Germline CDR1 is SNHLY and CDR2 is FYNNEI. CDR3 in amino acids: CASSDSISDTQYF. CDR3 DNA: TGTGCCAGCAGTGACTCGATCTCAGATACGCAGTATTTT.

This rearrangement joins TRBV4-3 to TRBJ2-5, with D uncertain. Trimming left V 3 bases short and J 2 bases short, with 10 bases between. CDR3 length: 14 amino acids. CDR1 LGHNA and CDR2 YSLEER come from the germline V gene. CDR3 nucleotide sequence: TGCGCCAGCAGCCACATCGGGCCTCAAGAGACCCAGTACTTC. It codes for CASSHIGPQETQYF.

The CDR3 bases are TGTGCCAGCAGTGAGGTCTCCCTAGCGGGGGCCGAAGAGACCCAGTACTTC. This sequence encodes CASSEVSLAGAEETQYF. The chain recombines TRBV4-2 with TRBJ2-5; 10 positions match TRBD2. V shed 6 bases and J 3 bases; nucleotides not matched to a gene: 13. Germline lookup yields CDR1 LGHNA and CDR2 YNFKEQ. The CDR3 has 17 amino acids.

As concerns this clone: This specimen includes other DNA sequences encoding the same CDR3. The chain employs TRBV30 and TRBJ1-1, with a weak D call TRBD1 (5 bases). Trimming took 1 base from V and 0 from J, leaving 6 bases between them. This CDR3 is 13 amino acids long. Germline V CDR1 and CDR2: GTSNPN, SVGIG (reference sequence). The CDR3, as DNA: TGTGCCTGGAGTGCGGGGCTGAACACTGAAGCTTTCTTT. Encoded protein: CAWSAGLNTEAFF. The whole variable domain, remainder taken from reference TRBV30 and TRBJ1-1, is SQTIHQWPATLVQPVGSPLSLECTVEGTSNPNLYWYRQAAGRGLQLLFYSVGIGQISSEVPQNLSASRPQDRQFILSSKKLLLSDSGFYLCAWSAGLNTEAFFGQGTRLTVV.

V usage is TRBV7-9 and J usage is TRBJ2-5, with 8 bases matching TRBD2. V lost 5 bases, J lost 5 bases, and 16 bases stayed unmatched. CDR3 size: 17 residues. Germline V gene data show CDR1 as SEHNR and CDR2 as FQNEAQ (reference sequence). CDR3: CASSTILKRELGETQYF. CDR3 sequence (DNA): TGTGCCAGCAGCACGATCTTGAAGCGGGAGCTAGGGGAGACCCAGTACTTC.

J is TRBJ2-1 and V is TRBV11-1, with TRBD2 as a possible D gene (6 bases). CDR3 length equals 12 residues. V dropped 1 base and J dropped 9 bases, with 7 bases sitting between them. Germline V gene sequence: CDR1 SGHAT, CDR2 FQDESV (reference sequence). The CDR3 DNA is TGTGCCAGCAGCTTAGGGGAGGTTGAGCAGTTCTTC. Amino acids: CASSLGEVEQFF. Combining the CDR3 with reference TRBV11-1 and TRBJ2-1 gives the whole variable domain EAEVAQSPRYKITEKSQAVAFWCDPISGHATLYWYRQILGQGPELLVQFQDESVVDDSQLPKDRFSAERLKGVDSTLKIQPAELGDSAMYLCASSLGEVEQFFGPGTRLTVL.

This chain joins TRBV29-1 and TRBJ2-7; 7 nucleotides line up with TRBD1. J was trimmed by 4 bases and V by 1 base; bases with no gene match: 7. Germline V CDR1 and CDR2: SQVTM, ANQGSEA. The CDR3 loop spans 14 amino acids. Here the CDR3 reads CSVEGGQIQYEQYF. CDR3 DNA: TGCAGCGTTGAAGGGGGACAGATACAATACGAGCAGTACTTC.

This chain links TRBV9 with TRBJ2-5, with D unclear. The CDR3 runs to 11 residues. In germline, CDR1 is SGDLS, CDR2 YYNGEE. The germline V and J ends were trimmed by 3 bases and 4 bases, with 4 bases remaining between them. CDR3 in DNA: TGTGCCAGCAGCGGTGGAGAGACCCAGTACTTC. This translates into CASSGGETQYF.

This clone was detected only a few times. This chain uses TRBV7-3 with TRBJ2-3; tentatively, D is TRBD2 (6 bases). CDR1 is SGHTA and CDR2 is FQGTGA in the germline V gene. Trimming removed 4 bases at V and 0 bases at J, with 11 bases between. The CDR3 is 15 amino acids. As DNA, the CDR3 is TGTGCCAGCAGCTCATTAGCGGCGAGCACAGATACGCAGTATTTT. Translated, it gives CASSSLAASTDTQYF.

The chain couples TRBV7-6 to TRBJ2-7, with D perhaps being TRBD1 or TRBD2 (5 bases each). The germline V gene has CDR1 SGHVS and CDR2 FNYEAQ. The length of the CDR3 is 16 residues. The germline V and J ends were trimmed by 0 bases and 1 base, with 13 bases remaining between them. The CDR3 loop is CASSLAGPYSSYEQYF. CDR3 sequence (DNA): TGTGCCAGCAGCTTAGCGGGACCTTATTCATCCTACGAGCAGTACTTC.

This chain joins TRBV7-9 and TRBJ2-3, with D possibly matching TRBD2 (7 bases). V was shortened by 5 bases and J by 2 bases, with 20 bases between the two germline ends. This CDR3 is built from 17 residues. In germline, CDR1 is SEHNR, CDR2 FQNEAQ (reference sequence). The CDR3 reads CASSPTWTAGFTDTQYF. The CDR3 DNA follows: TGTGCCAGCAGCCCAACCTGGACAGCGGGGTTCACAGATACGCAGTATTTT.

V and J are TRBV28 and TRBJ2-7; TRBD1 aligns across 8 bases. The V segment lost 3 bases and the J segment 6 bases; nucleotides outside the gene matches: 7. Germline V gives CDR1 MDHEN, CDR2 SYDVKM. The CDR3 is 14 residues long. The CDR3 DNA follows: TGTGCCAGCAGTTTGGTGCAGGGGGCTTCCGAGCAGTACTTC. This translates into CASSLVQGASEQYF.

This sequence joins TRBV2 and TRBJ2-3; D perhaps matches TRBD2 (7 bases). The CDR3 loop spans 14 amino acids. Deletions cut 7 bases from V and 3 bases from J, with 14 bases between. The germline CDR1 and CDR2 sequences are SNHLY and FYNNEI. CDR3 sequence (DNA): TGTGCCAGCACCGCGGGGGCGGGTACAGATACGCAGTATTTT. Encoded protein: CASTAGAGTDTQYF.

This clone was observed a few times. V is TRBV29-1 and J is TRBJ2-5; the match to TRBD1 covers 8 bases. The CDR3 is made up of 14 amino acids. CDR1 is SQVTM, CDR2 ANQGSEA, per germline. The junction had 15 bases not matched to a gene; V was cut back by 3 bases and J by 12 bases. The CDR3 DNA sequence: TGCAGCGTTGAGAGATTGGAAGGGGGACAGGCGGAGTACTTC. Protein: CSVERLEGGQAEYF. Variable domain in full (rest from reference TRBV29-1 and TRBJ2-5): SAVISQKPSRDICQRGTSLTIQCQVDSQVTMMFWYRQQPGQSLTLIATANQGSEATYESGFVIDKFPISRPNLTFSTLTVSNMSPEDSSIYLCSVERLEGGQAEYFGPGTRLLVL.

J is TRBJ2-7 and V is TRBV9, with D possibly being TRBD1 or TRBD2 (5 bases each). Germline CDR1 is SGDLS and CDR2 is YYNGEE. This CDR3 spans 14 amino acids. V lost 0 bases, J lost 4 bases, and 11 bases lay in between. The CDR3 spells CASSVGGSDYEQYF. CDR3 in DNA: TGTGCCAGCAGCGTAGGGGGGAGTGATTACGAGCAGTACTTC.

V gene TRBV7-9 combines with J gene TRBJ2-6; D remains ambiguous. The CDR3 is 12 residues long. Per the germline V gene, CDR1 is SEHNR and CDR2 is FQNEAQ (reference sequence). Trimming took off 6 bases at V and 5 bases at J, with 5 bases between the two ends. The CDR3 region has the DNA TGTGCCAGCAGGTATAGGGCCAACGTCCTGACTTTC. Protein product: CASRYRANVLTF.

This clone was picked up a small number of times. The chain's CDR3 is CASSSGTDQETQYF. The CDR3 DNA follows: TGTGCCAGCAGCTCAGGGACAGACCAAGAGACCCAGTACTTC. The chain is built from TRBV5-4 and TRBJ2-5; 7 bases are shared with TRBD1. V lost 3 bases, J lost 0 bases, and 2 bases stayed unmatched. The CDR3 length is 14 residues. Looked up from germline, CDR1 is SGHNT and CDR2 is YYREEE (reference sequence).

In this sample, this clone turned up a few times. The J gene is TRBJ2-3, the V gene TRBV29-1, with a weak D call TRBD2 (5 bases). Germline lookup yields CDR1 SQVTM and CDR2 ANQGSEA. Trimming removed 7 bases at V and 1 base at J, with 12 bases between. The CDR3 covers 13 residues. This CDR3 is CSGIKRGTDTQYF. The DNA of the CDR3 is TGCAGCGGAATAAAGAGGGGCACAGATACGCAGTATTTT.

This sequence joins TRBV29-1 and TRBJ1-2; the D is unclear. CDR1 and CDR2 (germline): SQVTM, ANQGSEA. Trimming took off 3 bases at V and 3 bases at J, with 11 bases between the two ends. The CDR3 is 13 residues long. This CDR3 is CSVDRGTYYGYTF. DNA of the CDR3: TGCAGCGTTGACCGGGGAACTTACTATGGCTACACCTTC.

J is TRBJ2-7 and V is TRBV29-1; 13 bases fit TRBD2. V gave up 6 bases and J gave up 2 bases; unmatched junction bases: 10. Per germline, CDR1 SQVTM and CDR2 ANQGSEA. The CDR3 is 16 amino acids. This chain's CDR3 is CSVNGLAGDLTYEQYF. CDR3 nucleotides: TGCAGCGTAAACGGACTAGCGGGGGACCTTACCTACGAGCAGTACTTC.